One T cell receptor beta chain is described in this entry. Sequencing used immunoSEQ multiplex PCR; TCRdb keeps in-frame clones, though not all of them. This table has about 80,000 clones, about 90% appearing once. Trimming cost V 10 bases and J 0 bases, with 12 bases left between them. This CDR3 has 13 amino acids. Per the germline V gene, CDR1 is ENHRY and CDR2 is SYGVKD. The data were taken from a study of T cell changes during pregnancy in multiple sclerosis. The starting material was peripheral blood, obtained before pregnancy. This clonotype was sampled from a female donor with multiple sclerosis, enrolled in a pregnancy study. The chain employs TRBV10-3 and TRBJ1-1; D unclear. This chain's CDR3 is CATHGSMNTEAFF. The CDR3 bases are TGTGCCACCCACGGGTCGATGAACACTGAAGCTTTCTTT.